This record covers a single T cell receptor beta chain. Clones were read by immunoSEQ multiplex PCR, and TCRdb kept only the in-frame ones, dropping some. This repertoire shows fewer than 1.8 million clones, approximately 98.5% found once; its top ten account for approximately 0.38%. This specimen comes from a study of shared clonotypes between healthy human individuals. The CDR3 spans 17 residues. From germline, CDR1 is SGHRS and CDR2 YFSETQ. J lost 10 bases, V lost 3 bases, and 10 bases had no gene match. The receptor was isolated from a young man in good health. The V gene is TRBV5-1, the J gene TRBJ2-1, with 16 bases that match TRBD2. The sequencing input was naive CD4+ T cells sorted from blood. Subset specified: CD45RA+ positively selected. CDR3 nucleotides: TGCGCCAGCAGCTCATACGGGACTAGCGGGAGGGCTGACGAGCAGTTCTTC. Its translation is CASSSYGTSGRADEQFF.